This TCR beta chain derives from a study of blood T cell repertoires in COVID-19. Overall study context: Sites across the United States, Italy and Spain contributed samples from acute and convalescent COVID-19.

In the authors' methods: By means of reference gene primer amplification, nucleated cell counts were estimated. Generated by immunoSEQ multiplex PCR, the TCRdb table keeps only in-frame clones and is missing some. V and J calls and clone size are as listed in that table; D and trimming were resolved from the DNA. Of under 150,000 clones in the sample, 88% were seen once. V lost 6 bases to trimming and J lost 2 bases, with 17 bases between them. Germline V gene lookup returns CDR1 KGHSH and CDR2 LQKENI. The CDR3 totals 16 residues. The chain is built from TRBV18 and TRBJ1-3; TRBD1 might be the D (6 bases). Material for sequencing was peripheral blood. The receptor was isolated from a human donor in a cohort sampled during active COVID-19. CDR3 amino acids: CASSSRGISTGNTIYF. CDR3 bases: TGTGCCAGCTCTTCCAGGGGAATTTCGACTGGAAACACCATATATTTT.